This TCR beta chain is from a study of T cells of healthy individuals. One entry per CDR3 protein, called by TCRdb with MiXCR from the 5' RACE reads. The sample lists 50,000 to 55,000 distinct CDR3 sequences, about 15% occurring once. This clonotype was counted between two and nine times. A junction boundary mismatches the germline segment, possibly from a read error. This TCR was recovered from a human donor in good health.

This CDR3 reads CSAGEGQGRGEQYF. CDR3 coding DNA: TGCAGTGCTGGAGAAGGGCAGGGCCGGGGCGAGCAGTACTTC. The chain combines TRBV20-1 with TRBJ2-7; D might be TRBD1 or TRBD2, each matching 5 bases. CDR1 and CDR2 (germline): DFQATT, SNEGSKA (reference sequence). CDR3 size: 14 residues.